This entry lists 20 T cell receptor beta chains sequenced from one sample in a study of blood T cell repertoires in COVID-19. Some clones are missing from TCRdb's copy, which holds only in-frame ones; the method was immunoSEQ multiplex PCR. The sample records fewer than 200,000 clones, about 87% being singletons. Sequences were obtained from peripheral blood. These TCRs come from a woman aged 18-29 years who had recovered from COVID-19.

V gene TRBV2 combines with J gene TRBJ2-5; TRBD2 might be the D (6 bases). V shed 2 bases and J shed 5 bases, with 9 bases lying between them. The CDR3 is 13 amino acids. Germline CDR1 reads SNHLY; CDR2 reads FYNNEI. The DNA for the CDR3 is TGTGCCAGCAGTGAAACGGGAGTGGAGACCCAGTACTTC. It translates to CASSETGVETQYF.

J is TRBJ1-2 and V is TRBV7-2; the D gene is possibly TRBD1 (5 bases). The CDR3 extends over 13 amino acids. Germline V gene data show CDR1 as SGHTA and CDR2 as FQGNSA. V was trimmed by 5 bases and J by 3 bases, leaving 10 bases between them. The CDR3 DNA follows: TGTGCCAGCAGCGTGACAGATGACTATGGCTACACCTTC. Protein sequence: CASSVTDDYGYTF.

This rearrangement joins TRBV4-2 to TRBJ1-4; D possibly corresponds to TRBD1 (5 bases). There are 14 residues in the CDR3. Trimming removed 0 bases at V and 8 bases at J, with 10 bases between. Germline-derived CDR1 and CDR2 are LGHNA and YNFKEQ. For the CDR3, the DNA is TGTGCCAGCAGCCAAGACCAGGGTATGGAAAAACTGTTTTTT. Translating it yields CASSQDQGMEKLFF.

This chain connects TRBV21-1 to TRBJ2-5; TRBD1, as called in the table, went unchecked against the DNA. TRBV21-1 is designated a pseudogene. The length of the CDR3 is 15 residues. The CDR3 sequence is CASSKEGAGWETQYF. As DNA, the CDR3 is TGTGCCAGCAGCAAAGAGGGGGCAGGGTGGGAGACCCAGTACTTC.

The chain links TRBV12-5 to TRBJ2-1; TRBD2 matches 7 bases. V shed 4 bases, J shed 5 bases, and the junction held 2 bases outside the gene matches. The germline V gene has CDR1 LGHNT and CDR2 FRNRAP. The CDR3 runs 13 residues. The CDR3 protein is CASGSTSHNEQFF. The CDR3 nucleotides read TGTGCTAGTGGTTCGACTAGCCACAATGAGCAGTTCTTC. Full variable domain (rest looked up from reference TRBV12-5 and TRBJ2-1): DARVTQTPRHKVTEMGQEVTMRCQPILGHNTVFWYRQTMMQGLELLAYFRNRAPLDDSGMPKDRFSAEMPDATLATLKIQPSEPRDSAVYFCASGSTSHNEQFFGPGTRLTVL.

The chain employs TRBV19 and TRBJ2-7; D possibly corresponds to TRBD1 (6 bases). Germline-derived CDR1 and CDR2 are LNHDA and SQIVND (reference sequence). The CDR3 totals 16 residues. The V gene lost 5 bases and the J gene lost 2 bases, with 19 bases spanning the gap. This chain's CDR3 is CASSPGVSDKPYEQYV. The DNA of the CDR3 is TGTGCCAGTAGTCCAGGGGTTTCAGACAAACCCTACGAGCAGTACGTC.

The J gene is TRBJ1-1, the V gene TRBV2; D gene ambiguous. CDR3 length equals 13 residues. Germline CDR1 reads SNHLY; CDR2 reads FYNNEI. V lost 2 bases, J lost 0 bases, and 4 bases lay in between. CDR3 DNA: TGTGCCAGCAGTGAATCAGTGAACACTGAAGCTTTCTTT. Amino acid sequence: CASSESVNTEAFF. Supplemented by reference TRBV2 and TRBJ1-1, the full variable domain reads EPEVTQTPSHQVTQMGQEVILRCVPISNHLYFYWYRQILGQKVEFLVSFYNNEISEKSEIFDDQFSVERPDGSNFTLKIRSTKLEDSAMYFCASSESVNTEAFFGQGTRLTVV.

A few counts support this clone. The J gene is TRBJ1-1, the V gene TRBV12-5; 9 nucleotides align to TRBD1. After removal of 6 bases from V and 4 bases from J, the junction contained 6 bases not matched to a gene. The CDR3 consists of 14 residues. CDR1 is LGHNT, CDR2 FRNRAP, per germline. The CDR3 reads CASGGQGEATEAFF. CDR3 DNA sequence: TGTGCTAGTGGGGGACAGGGAGAGGCCACTGAAGCTTTCTTT.

The chain combines TRBV3-1 (or the pseudogene TRBV3-2) with TRBJ1-1; D gene ambiguous. The CDR3 covers 14 residues. V was pared by 0 bases and J by 1 base, with 6 bases between. CDR1 is LGHDT and CDR2 is YNNKEL in the germline V gene (reference sequence). The CDR3 DNA reads as TGTGCCAGCAGCCAAGAAATCCAGAACACTGAAGCTTTCTTT. It is translated as CASSQEIQNTEAFF.

The chain carries TRBV11-2 and TRBJ2-1; possibly TRBD1 for D (6 bases). Germline CDR1 SGHAT, CDR2 FQNNGV. V lost 1 base and J 8 bases, leaving 18 bases between the germline ends. The CDR3 is 16 amino acids. In nucleotides, the CDR3 is TGTGCCAGCAGCTTAGTTTGGCAGGGGATAAACGATGAGCAGTTCTTC. Its protein is CASSLVWQGINDEQFF.

The chain is built from TRBV12-3 or TRBV12-4 and TRBJ2-1; D might be TRBD1 (6 bases). V lost 6 bases to trimming and J lost 9 bases, with 6 bases between them. The CDR3 has 10 amino acids. CDR3 nucleotides: TGTGCCAGCAGGGGGGCTGAGCAGTTCTTC. Encoded protein: CASRGAEQFF.

The V and J genes are TRBV11-2 and TRBJ2-7; 7 bases are shared with TRBD2. The CDR3 runs to 17 residues. V gave up 3 bases and J gave up 1 base; unmatched junction bases: 12. Per germline, CDR1 SGHAT and CDR2 FQNNGV. CDR3 in amino acids: CASSFDYSLAESYEQYV. The CDR3 DNA sequence: TGTGCCAGCAGCTTCGATTATTCGCTAGCGGAGTCCTACGAGCAGTACGTC.

The count of this clone is one. J is TRBJ2-3 and V is TRBV9; 12 nucleotides match TRBD2. The V gene end was trimmed by 3 bases and the J gene end by 2 bases; junction bases not matched to a gene: 4. CDR1 is SGDLS, CDR2 YYNGEE, per germline. The CDR3 spans 16 residues. CDR3 nucleotides: TGTGCCAGCAGCGGACTAGCGGGGGAGGTCACAGATACGCAGTATTTT. This codes for CASSGLAGEVTDTQYF.

This sequence joins TRBV2 and TRBJ1-2; D not certain. In germline, CDR1 is SNHLY, CDR2 FYNNEI. This CDR3 has 12 residues. Deletions cut 6 bases from V and 1 base from J, with 6 bases between. For the CDR3, the DNA is TGTGCCAGCAGCCCCGGTAACTATGGCTACACCTTC. This codes for CASSPGNYGYTF.

CDR3 amino acids: CASSLNRDRPYNEQFF. In nucleotides, the CDR3 is TGTGCCAGCAGCCTTAACCGGGACAGACCTTACAATGAGCAGTTCTTC. This chain uses TRBV5-8 with TRBJ2-1, with 7 nucleotides matching TRBD1. Unmatched junction bases numbered 11, after V lost 4 bases and J lost 4 bases. Per germline, CDR1 SGHTS and CDR2 YDEGEE. CDR3 size: 16 residues.

The chain employs TRBV27 and TRBJ1-4; the D gene is possibly TRBD1 (6 bases). Germline-derived CDR1 and CDR2 are MNHEY and SMNVEV (reference sequence). This CDR3 is built from 14 residues. Trimming took 6 bases from V and 3 from J, leaving 11 bases between them. The CDR3 sequence is CASREQGPNEKLFF. CDR3 bases: TGTGCCAGCAGGGAACAGGGACCTAATGAAAAACTGTTTTTT.

The J gene is TRBJ2-1, the V gene TRBV3-1 (or the pseudogene TRBV3-2); D call uncertain. Germline V lookup: CDR1 LGHDT, CDR2 YNNKEL (reference sequence). The germline V and J ends were trimmed by 1 base and 0 bases, with 7 bases remaining between them. CDR3 length equals 15 residues. CDR3: CASSQGQDSYNEQFF. The CDR3 DNA is TGTGCCAGCAGCCAAGGTCAGGACTCCTACAATGAGCAGTTCTTC.

This clone was seen once. The rearrangement links TRBV2 to TRBJ1-1; 11 bases line up with TRBD1. CDR3 length equals 16 residues. CDR1 is SNHLY, CDR2 FYNNEI, per germline. The junction had 9 bases not matched to a gene; V was cut back by 6 bases and J by 3 bases. The CDR3 here is CASRAGTGGRDTEAFF. The CDR3 region has the DNA TGTGCCAGCAGAGCAGGGACAGGGGGAAGGGACACTGAAGCTTTCTTT. The full variable domain, its missing parts supplied by reference TRBV2 and TRBJ1-1, is EPEVTQTPSHQVTQMGQEVILRCVPISNHLYFYWYRQILGQKVEFLVSFYNNEISEKSEIFDDQFSVERPDGSNFTLKIRSTKLEDSAMYFCASRAGTGGRDTEAFFGQGTRLTVV.

This clone was counted once. The CDR3, as DNA: TGTGCCAGCAGTGATGGGACACCTTGGGACGGCTCACCCCTCCACTTT. This codes for CASSDGTPWDGSPLHF. The V call is TRBV2, the J call TRBJ1-6; possible D gene TRBD1, 6 bases. This CDR3 is 16 amino acids long. V shed 3 bases and J shed 10 bases, with 19 bases lying between them. Germline V gene lookup returns CDR1 SNHLY and CDR2 FYNNEI.

The CDR3 here is CASSQDRSVQGDYEQYF. In DNA form, the CDR3 reads TGCGCCAGCAGCCAAGATAGGTCCGTACAGGGGGACTACGAGCAGTACTTC. The chain combines TRBV4-3 with TRBJ2-7, with 8 nucleotides matching TRBD1. This CDR3 is built from 17 residues. Trimming removed 0 bases from V and 3 bases from J; junction bases left unmatched: 10. Per germline, CDR1 LGHNA and CDR2 YSLEER.